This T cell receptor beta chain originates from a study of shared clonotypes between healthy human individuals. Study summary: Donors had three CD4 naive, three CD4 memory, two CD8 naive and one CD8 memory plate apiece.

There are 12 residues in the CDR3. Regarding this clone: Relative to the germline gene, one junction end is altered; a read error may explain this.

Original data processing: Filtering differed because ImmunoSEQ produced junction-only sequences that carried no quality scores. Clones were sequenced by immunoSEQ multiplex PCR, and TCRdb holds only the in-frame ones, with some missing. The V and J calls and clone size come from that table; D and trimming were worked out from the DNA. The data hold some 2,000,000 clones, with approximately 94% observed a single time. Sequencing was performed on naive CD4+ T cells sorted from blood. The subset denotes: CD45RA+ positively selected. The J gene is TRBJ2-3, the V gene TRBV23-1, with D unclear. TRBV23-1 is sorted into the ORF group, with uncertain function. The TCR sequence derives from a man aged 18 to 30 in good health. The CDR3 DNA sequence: TGCGCCAGCAGTCAACCTCCACCCCCTGGAAGTTTT. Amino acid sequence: CASSQPPPPGSF.